This T cell receptor beta chain comes out of a study of Graves' ophthalmopathy and Graves' hyperthyroidism. For the study at large: If no ophthalmopathy appeared within 18 months of follow-up, hyperthyroidism was termed stable.

CDR1 is SNHLY, CDR2 FYNNEI, per germline. Trimming took off 1 base at V and 9 bases at J, with 7 bases between the two ends. This CDR3 is built from 12 residues. Ages of hyperthyroidism patients ran from 18 to 65, and their diagnoses were new, under 2 months' duration. Patients were left out if they had other autoimmune diseases, uncontrolled infections, pregnancy or lactation. As the template, RNA transcripts were used to amplify TCR beta CDR3 regions. After a first-round RT-PCR with HTBI primers, a second-round multiplex PCR was run. Using its own MiXCR run on the multiplex PCR reads, TCRdb lists one record per CDR3 protein. The repertoire holds around 1.1 million distinct CDR3 sequences, with about two fifths as singletons.

The chain combines TRBV2 with TRBJ2-1; TRBD2 is a possible D gene (6 bases). Sequenced input: peripheral blood or thyroid tissue (not recorded which). The TCR sequence derives from an adult man with Graves' hyperthyroidism. This CDR3 reads CASSEGRGEQFF. CDR3 bases: TGTGCCAGCAGTGAAGGGAGGGGTGAGCAGTTCTTC.